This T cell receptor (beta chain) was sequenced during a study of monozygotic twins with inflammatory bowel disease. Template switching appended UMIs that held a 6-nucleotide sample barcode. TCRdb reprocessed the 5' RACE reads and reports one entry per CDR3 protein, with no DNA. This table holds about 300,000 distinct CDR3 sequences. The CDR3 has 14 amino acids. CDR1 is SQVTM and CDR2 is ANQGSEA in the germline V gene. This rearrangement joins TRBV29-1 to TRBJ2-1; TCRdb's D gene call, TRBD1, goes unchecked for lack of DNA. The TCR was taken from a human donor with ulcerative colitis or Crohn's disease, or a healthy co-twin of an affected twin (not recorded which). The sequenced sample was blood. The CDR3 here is CSVGSQTGSNEQFF.